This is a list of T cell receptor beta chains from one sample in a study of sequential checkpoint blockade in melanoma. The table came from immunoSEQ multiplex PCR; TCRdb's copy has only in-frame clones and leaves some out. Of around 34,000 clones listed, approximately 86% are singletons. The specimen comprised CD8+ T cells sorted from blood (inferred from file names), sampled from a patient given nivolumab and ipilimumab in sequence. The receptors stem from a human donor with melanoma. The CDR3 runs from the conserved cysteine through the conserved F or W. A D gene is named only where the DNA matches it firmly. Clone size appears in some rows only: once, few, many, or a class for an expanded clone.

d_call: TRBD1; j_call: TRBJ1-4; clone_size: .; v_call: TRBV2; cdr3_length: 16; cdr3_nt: TGTGCCAGCAGTGGGACAGGGGCGGCAACTAATGAAAAACTGTTTTTT; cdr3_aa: CASSGTGAATNEKLFF
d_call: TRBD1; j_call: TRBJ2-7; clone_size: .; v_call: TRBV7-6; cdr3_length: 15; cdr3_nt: TGTGCCAGCAGCTTAGCCTGGGCAGGGGGCAACGAGCAGTACTTC; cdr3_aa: CASSLAWAGGNEQYF
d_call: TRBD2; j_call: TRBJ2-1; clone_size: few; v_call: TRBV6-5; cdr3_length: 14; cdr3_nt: TGTGCCAGCAGTTACGAACGGGAGGTCGATGAGCAGTTCTTC; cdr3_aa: CASSYEREVDEQFF
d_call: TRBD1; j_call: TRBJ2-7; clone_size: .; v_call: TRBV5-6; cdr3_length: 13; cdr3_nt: TGTGCCAGCGGATGGACAGGGGCCTACGAGCAGTACTTC; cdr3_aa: CASGWTGAYEQYF
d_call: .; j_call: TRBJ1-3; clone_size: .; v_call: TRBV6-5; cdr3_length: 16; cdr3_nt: TGTGCCAGCAGTTTAAATACAGGATATGGTGGAAACACCATATATTTT; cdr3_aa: CASSLNTGYGGNTIYF
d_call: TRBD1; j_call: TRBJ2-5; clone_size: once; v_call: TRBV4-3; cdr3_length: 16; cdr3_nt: TGCGCCAGCAGCCAAGATCGAGGCAGGGGGCTGGAGACCCAGTACTTC; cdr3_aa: CASSQDRGRGLETQYF
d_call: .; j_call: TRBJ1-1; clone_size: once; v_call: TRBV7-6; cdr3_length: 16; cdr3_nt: TGTGCCAGCAGCTCCCTACACAGAGGGGGGAACACTGAAGCTTTCTTT; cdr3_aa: CASSSLHRGGNTEAFF
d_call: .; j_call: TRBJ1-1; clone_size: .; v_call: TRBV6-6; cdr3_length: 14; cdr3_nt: TGTGCCAGCAGTTACTTCACAGGGAACACTGAAGCTTTCTTT; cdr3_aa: CASSYFTGNTEAFF
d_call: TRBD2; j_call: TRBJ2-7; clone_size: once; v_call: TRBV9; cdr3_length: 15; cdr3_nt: TGTGCCAGCAGCGTGGGATCTAGCGGGATCTACGAGCAGTACTTC; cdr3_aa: CASSVGSSGIYEQYF
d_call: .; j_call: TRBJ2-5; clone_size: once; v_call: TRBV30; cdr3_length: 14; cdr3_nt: TGTGCCTGGAGTGTAAAACGAGGGCTCGAGACCCAGTACTTC; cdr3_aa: CAWSVKRGLETQYF
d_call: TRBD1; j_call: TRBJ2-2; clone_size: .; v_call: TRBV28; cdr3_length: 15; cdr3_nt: TGTGCCAGCAGGCGGGACAGGGGGTGGATGGGGGAGCTGTTTTTT; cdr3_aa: CASRRDRGWMGELFF
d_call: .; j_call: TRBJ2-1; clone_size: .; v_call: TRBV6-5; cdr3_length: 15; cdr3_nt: TGTGCCAGCAGTTACTCGACAGACGACTCGAATGAGCAGTTCTTC; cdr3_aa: CASSYSTDDSNEQFF
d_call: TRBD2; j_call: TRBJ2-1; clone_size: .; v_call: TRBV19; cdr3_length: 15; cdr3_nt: TGTGCCACCCGAAGGTCTAGCGGATCCTACAATGAGCAGTTCTTC; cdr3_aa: CATRRSSGSYNEQFF
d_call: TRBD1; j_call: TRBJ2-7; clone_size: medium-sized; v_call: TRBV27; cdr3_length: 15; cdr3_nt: TGTGCCAGCAGTTTAGACACAGGGGGCCGGAACGAGCAGTACTTC; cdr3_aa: CASSLDTGGRNEQYF
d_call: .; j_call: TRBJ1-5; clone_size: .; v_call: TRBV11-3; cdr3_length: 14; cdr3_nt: TGTGCCAGCAGCTTAACAGATAGCAATCAGCCCCAGCATTTT; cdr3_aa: CASSLTDSNQPQHF
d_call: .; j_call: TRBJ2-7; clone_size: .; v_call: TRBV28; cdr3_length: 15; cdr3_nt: TGTGCCAGCAGTTTAATCACAGGGGAGGTCGACGAGCAGTACTTC; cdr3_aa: CASSLITGEVDEQYF
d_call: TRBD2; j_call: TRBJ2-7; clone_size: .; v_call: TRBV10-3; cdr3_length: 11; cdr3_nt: TGTGCCACCCTCTTTAGCGGGAGCTTGGACTTC; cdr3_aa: CATLFSGSLDF
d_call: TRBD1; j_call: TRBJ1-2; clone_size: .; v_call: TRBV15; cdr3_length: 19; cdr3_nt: TGTGCCACCAGCAGAGATAGGGGGACAGCCACCACTGCCTTTTATGGCTACACCTTC; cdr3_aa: CATSRDRGTATTAFYGYTF